This is a list of T cell receptor beta chains from one sample in a study of shared clonotypes between healthy human individuals. Assay used: immunoSEQ multiplex PCR; TCRdb lists only in-frame clones, some missing. The top ten clones hold under 2% of a sample with around 700,000 clones, 55% to 85% of them seen once. The sample taken for sequencing was memory CD4+ T cells sorted from blood. Receptors were obtained from a woman in her twenties or thirties in good health. Each CDR3 is given with its conserved first and last residue. A D gene is named only where the DNA matches it firmly. A clone size is listed for some rows: how often the clone was seen (once, few, many), or a class if it is expanded.

TRBD1	TRBJ2-7	NA	TRBV5-1	TGCGCCAGCAGCATTGACAGGGTTAGCTACGAGCAGTACTTC	CASSIDRVSYEQYF
NA	TRBJ2-5	NA	TRBV5-4	TGTGCCAGCAGGCTGGCGGGGTTCCAAGAGACCCAGTACTTC	CASRLAGFQETQYF
NA	TRBJ2-5	NA	TRBV10-3	TGTGCCACTAGGAACCCTGAAGAGACCCAGTACTTC	CATRNPEETQYF
TRBD2	TRBJ2-1	NA	TRBV29-1	TGCAGCGTATCAATCGGGACTAGCGGCAATGAGCAGTTCTTC	CSVSIGTSGNEQFF
NA	TRBJ1-1	few	TRBV5-1	TGCGCCAGCAGCATCGATGGTCTCACTGAAGCTTTCTTT	CASSIDGLTEAFF
TRBD2	TRBJ2-3	once	TRBV7-2	TGTGCCAGCAGCTCCGGACTAGCGGGAGGCTCAGATACGCAGTATTTT	CASSSGLAGGSDTQYF
NA	TRBJ1-6	NA	TRBV6-5	TGTGCCAGCAGTTACTCCGGTGATTCACCCCTCCACTTT	CASSYSGDSPLHF
NA	TRBJ1-1	once	TRBV7-8	TGTGCCAGCAGTCGAGAGTGGGGGGCGAACACTGAAGCTTTCTTT	CASSREWGANTEAFF
NA	TRBJ1-2	NA	TRBV6-1	TGTGCCAGCAGTGAATTTCCGGCAGGGCAGGTTGGCTACACCTTC	CASSEFPAGQVGYTF
NA	TRBJ1-1	NA	TRBV18	TGTGCCAGCTCACCGGGACTCCCGGGCACTGAAGCTTTCTTT	CASSPGLPGTEAFF
NA	TRBJ1-4	NA	TRBV2	TGTGCCAGCAGGGGAGGAATAGGCCCTAATGAAAAACTGTTTTTT	CASRGGIGPNEKLFF
NA	TRBJ2-7	NA	TRBV18	TGTGCCAGCTCAGAAGGTTCTAGAAGGTACGAGCAGTACTTC	CASSEGSRRYEQYF
TRBD2	TRBJ2-5	NA	TRBV11-1	TGTGCCAGCAGCTTGGCCGGGACTAGCGGGCAAGAGACCCAGTACTTC	CASSLAGTSGQETQYF
TRBD2	TRBJ2-2	NA	TRBV7-8	TGTGCCAGCAGCGATAGCGGGAGGAACACCGGGGAGCTGTTTTTT	CASSDSGRNTGELFF
NA	TRBJ2-5	many	TRBV5-1	TGCGCCAGCAGTTTGGCATACCAAGAGACCCAGTACTTC	CASSLAYQETQYF
TRBD2	TRBJ2-7	NA	TRBV5-1	TGCGCCAGCAGTAGTAGGGGACTATCCTACGAGCAGTACTTC	CASSSRGLSYEQYF
TRBD1	TRBJ1-5	NA	TRBV7-8	TGTGCCAGCAGCCTAGGGACAGGGACCGGACAGCCCCAGCATTTT	CASSLGTGTGQPQHF
NA	TRBJ2-7	NA	TRBV6-5	TGTGCCAGCAGTTACTCGACAGGCAGCTCCTACGAGCAGTACTTC	CASSYSTGSSYEQYF
TRBD2	TRBJ2-4	few	TRBV6-6	TGTGCCAGCGGGGGGGGAGAGGGAAAAAACATTCAGTACTTC	CASGGGEGKNIQYF
TRBD1	TRBJ1-4	NA	TRBV2	TGTGCCAGCAGTATTGGACAGGGGAGGGTAAAACTGTTTTTT	CASSIGQGRVKLFF
NA	TRBJ1-1	NA	TRBV7-9	TGTGCCGGGTCCGTTGGCCGAGCGGGCACTGAAGCTTTCTTT	CAGSVGRAGTEAFF
NA	TRBJ2-1	NA	TRBV6-5	TGTGCCAGCAGTTACGGGGGCGGGAGAGAAGACGAGCAGTTCTTC	CASSYGGGREDEQFF
NA	TRBJ1-4	NA	TRBV4-2	TGTGCCAGCAGCCAAGGGGTACCCCCCGAAAAACTGTTTTTT	CASSQGVPPEKLFF
TRBD2	TRBJ2-1	NA	TRBV15	TGTGCCACCAGCAGGGGACTAGCAAGGTCCTACAATGAGCAGTTCTTC	CATSRGLARSYNEQFF
NA	TRBJ2-1	NA	TRBV2	TGTGCCAGCAGCCCACTCACCTCTTGGAATGAGCAGTTCTTC	CASSPLTSWNEQFF
TRBD1	TRBJ2-5	NA	TRBV5-8	TGTGCCAGCCGCCGGGACAGACAAGAGACCCAGTACTTC	CASRRDRQETQYF
TRBD1	TRBJ1-5	NA	TRBV6-1	TGTGCCAGCAGTGAATGGACAGGGGGGATTGGAAGCAATCAGCCCCAGCATTTT	CASSEWTGGIGSNQPQHF
TRBD1	TRBJ1-5	NA	TRBV19	TGTGCCAGTAGTATAACTGGGACAGGGGTTCAGCCCCAGCATTTT	CASSITGTGVQPQHF